This passage covers 25 T cell receptor beta chains from one sample sequenced in a study of regulatory T cells in long-lasting Graves disease. Time point here: persistent/refractory GD, antithyroid drugs over 5 years with positive TRAb. There was RNA extracted from PBMCs, and the TCR library was made from it. Arm-PCR with iRepertoire HTBI primers amplified the CDR3 regions for these TCR beta libraries. TCRdb called the multiplex PCR reads again in MiXCR, with one record for every CDR3 protein. The sample has a few hundred thousand distinct CDR3 sequences, around 22% seen once. Here the sequenced sample was peripheral blood mononuclear cells (PBMCs), taken when the disease was refractory, from a patient treated with antithyroid drugs. These receptors came from a female donor with Graves disease.

The gene calls are TRBV7-2 and TRBJ2-7, with TRBD2 identical over 15 bases. With V trimmed by 5 bases and J by 1 base, 3 bases remained unmatched. The CDR3 is 16 residues long. CDR1 is SGHTA and CDR2 is FQGNSA in the germline V gene. The CDR3 nucleotides read TGTGCCAGCAGCATAGGGACTAGCGGGGGGTCCTACGAGCAGTACTTC. This translates into CASSIGTSGGSYEQYF.

The sample holds a few counts of this clonotype. The V and J genes are TRBV5-6 and TRBJ2-7, with TRBD2 matching over 11 bases. The V gene end was trimmed by 4 bases and the J gene end by 2 bases; junction bases not matched to a gene: 8. This CDR3 is built from 16 residues. Germline CDR1 is SGHDT and CDR2 is YYEEEE. The DNA of the CDR3 is TGTGCCAGCAGCGAGACAGGGACTAGCGGTCCCTACGAGCAGTACTTC. Protein: CASSETGTSGPYEQYF.

The table lists this clonotype with a few counts. The gene calls are TRBV20-1 and TRBJ2-5, with unresolved D. V was pared by 4 bases and J by 5 bases, with 8 bases between. Germline V lookup: CDR1 DFQATT, CDR2 SNEGSKA (reference sequence). The CDR3 runs 11 residues. The CDR3 loop is CSANRRETQYF. CDR3 DNA: TGCAGTGCTAACCGTCGTGAGACCCAGTACTTC.

This clonotype was detected many times. The V and J genes are TRBV6-1 and TRBJ2-7; no definite D call. V lost 8 bases, J lost 8 bases, and 25 bases lay in between. Germline V gene data show CDR1 as MNHNS and CDR2 as SASEGT. The length of the CDR3 is 15 residues. Written as DNA, the CDR3 is TGTGCCAGCGAAAAGCAGAGGCTAACCGAGCCTCAGCAGTACTTC. It translates to CASEKQRLTEPQQYF.

This clonotype was seen only a few times. The chain has TRBV9 and TRBJ2-2, with 12 bases identical to TRBD1. Germline V CDR1 and CDR2: SGDLS, YYNGEE. V gave up 5 bases and J gave up 6 bases; unmatched junction bases: 8. The CDR3 extends over 16 amino acids. CDR3 region: CASSDEGQGAAGELFF. The CDR3 DNA reads as TGTGCCAGCAGTGATGAGGGACAGGGGGCTGCCGGGGAGCTGTTTTTT.

This clonotype has only a few counts. This chain uses TRBV20-1 with TRBJ1-2, with 9 bases identical to TRBD1. V lost 4 bases, J lost 5 bases, and 8 bases stayed unmatched. The CDR3 consists of 14 residues. The germline gives CDR1 DFQATT, CDR2 SNEGSKA (reference sequence). The CDR3 loop reads CSAITTGGKYGYTF. DNA for the CDR3: TGCAGTGCTATTACCACAGGGGGCAAATATGGCTACACCTTC.

There are many counts of this clonotype. This chain links TRBV6-1 with TRBJ2-7; D is possibly TRBD1 (5 bases). The CDR3 is 16 residues long. The V gene lost 6 bases and the J gene lost 3 bases, with 21 bases spanning the gap. CDR1 MNHNS and CDR2 SASEGT come from the germline V gene. CDR3 sequence reads: CASRPRLTEHNYEQYF. The CDR3 bases are TGTGCCAGCAGGCCTCGATTGACAGAGCACAACTACGAGCAGTACTTC.

V gene TRBV2 combines with J gene TRBJ1-2; TRBD1 matches 7 bases. With 6 bases clipped from V and 4 bases from J, the junction kept 5 bases outside the gene matches. The CDR3 extends over 13 amino acids. Germline CDR1 reads SNHLY; CDR2 reads FYNNEI. CDR3 residues: CASSRQGIYGYTF. The CDR3 DNA is TGTGCCAGCAGCCGACAGGGAATCTATGGCTACACCTTC. The full variable domain, its missing parts supplied by reference TRBV2 and TRBJ1-2, is EPEVTQTPSHQVTQMGQEVILRCVPISNHLYFYWYRQILGQKVEFLVSFYNNEISEKSEIFDDQFSVERPDGSNFTLKIRSTKLEDSAMYFCASSRQGIYGYTFGSGTRLTVV.

The chain uses TRBV2 and TRBJ2-1; 12 nucleotides align to TRBD2. Trimming at V came to 3 bases and at J to 6 bases, leaving 9 bases not matched to a gene. The CDR3 is made up of 17 amino acids. The V gene's germline CDR1 is SNHLY and CDR2 FYNNEI. The CDR3 bases are TGTGCCAGCAGTGACTTGACTAGCGGGAGTTTTGGCAATGAGCAGTTCTTC. Protein product: CASSDLTSGSFGNEQFF.

This clonotype was seen ten or more times. The chain uses TRBV12-3 or TRBV12-4 and TRBJ2-7; 13 bases fit TRBD2. This CDR3 has 13 amino acids. V gave up 7 bases and J gave up 4 bases; unmatched junction bases: 1. In DNA form, the CDR3 reads TGTGCCAGCAAACTAGCGGGAGGGTACGAGCAGTACTTC. Protein product: CASKLAGGYEQYF.

Details on this clonotype: Without the conserved terminal phenylalanine or tryptophan, this CDR3 likely stems from a read error. The rearrangement uses TRBV13 and TRBJ2-7, with 12 positions matching TRBD2. The J segment lost 4 bases and the V segment lost 4 bases, leaving 5 bases of the junction unmatched. Per the germline V gene, CDR1 is PRHDT and CDR2 is FYEKMQ (reference sequence). CDR3 length: 15 residues. CDR3 loop: CASSSPSGRVYEQYS. Here the CDR3 DNA reads TGTGCCAGCAGCTCTCCTAGCGGGAGGGTGTACGAGCAGTACTCC.

Ten or more counts support this clonotype. The chain has TRBV15 and TRBJ2-2; TRBD1 matches 7 bases. This CDR3 has 13 amino acids. Germline CDR1 reads LNHNV; CDR2 reads YYDKDF (reference sequence). V dropped 3 bases and J dropped 5; count of bases not matched to a gene: 0. This CDR3 reads CATSSRGTGELFF. CDR3 sequence (DNA): TGTGCCACCAGCAGCAGGGGGACCGGGGAGCTGTTTTTT.

This clonotype was counted a few times. The rearrangement links TRBV10-3 to TRBJ2-2; 8 positions match TRBD2. Per the germline V gene, CDR1 is ENHRY and CDR2 is SYGVKD. The CDR3 is 15 residues long. Trimming removed 6 bases from V and 0 bases from J; junction bases left unmatched: 3. CDR3 loop: CAIRRTSSNTGELFF. CDR3 bases: TGTGCCATCAGGAGGACTAGCTCGAACACCGGGGAGCTGTTTTTT.

The chain joins TRBV6-5 to TRBJ1-2; unclear D gene. CDR3 length: 17 amino acids. The ends were cut back, 2 bases at V and 3 bases at J, with 19 bases in the middle. Germline CDR1 reads MNHEY; CDR2 reads SVGAGI. CDR3 bases: TGTGCCAGCAGTTACACGGATCCGGACCAGCAGGACTATGGCTACACCTTC. The encoded protein is CASSYTDPDQQDYGYTF.

A word on this clonotype: This may be a read error, as it is one base from a much larger clone. The rearrangement joins TRBV6-5 to TRBJ1-2, with a tentative D call TRBD1 (6 bases). The germline CDR1 and CDR2 sequences are MNHEY and SVGAGI. CDR3 length: 15 residues. CDR3 nucleotides: TGTGGCAGCAGTTACCCCAGAGCAGGGGATCGTGGCTACACCTTC. Protein sequence: CGSSYPRAGDRGYTF.

The sample holds many counts of this clonotype. This chain links TRBV5-1 with TRBJ1-1; tentatively, D is TRBD1 (6 bases). V was shortened by 3 bases and J by 3 bases, with 15 bases between the two germline ends. In germline, CDR1 is SGHRS, CDR2 YFSETQ. This CDR3 is built from 15 residues. The CDR3 coding sequence is TGCGCCAGCAGCTCCGACGGGACACCATACACTGAAGCTTTCTTT. Amino acid sequence: CASSSDGTPYTEAFF.

This clonotype occurred a few times. V is TRBV6-5 and J is TRBJ2-7, with 8 bases fitting TRBD2. V was clipped by 0 bases and J by 7 bases; unmatched bases: 14. Looked up from germline, CDR1 is MNHEY and CDR2 is SVGAGI. The CDR3 extends over 17 amino acids. The CDR3 nucleotides read TGTGCCAGCAGTTACTCAGGCCTAGCGGGCGATTTACTTGAGCAGTACTTC. This translates into CASSYSGLAGDLLEQYF.

The table lists this clonotype with a few counts. This chain links TRBV15 with TRBJ1-5, with a weak D call TRBD1 (6 bases). V lost 2 bases and J lost 2, with 16 bases in between. From germline, CDR1 is LNHNV and CDR2 YYDKDF (reference sequence). This CDR3 region has 17 residues. CDR3 bases: TGTGCCACCAGCAGATACACTACCGGGACACGCAATCAGCCCCAGCATTTT. Its translation is CATSRYTTGTRNQPQHF.

This clonotype was counted at least ten times. The rearrangement joins TRBV7-3 to TRBJ1-6, with no clear D. Germline loops: CDR1 SGHTA, CDR2 FQGTGA. There are 15 residues in the CDR3. Deletions cut 1 base from V and 2 bases from J, with 6 bases between. DNA of the CDR3: TGTGCCAGCAGCTTAAGTGGAACCTATAATTCACCCCTCCACTTT. It translates to CASSLSGTYNSPLHF.

CDR3 loop: CAWRRAERMNTEAFF. The CDR3 nucleotides are TGTGCCTGGAGACGTGCGGAGAGAATGAACACTGAAGCTTTCTTT. The chain is built from TRBV30 and TRBJ1-1; D gene ambiguous. V dropped 3 bases and J dropped 0 bases, with 14 bases sitting between them. The CDR3 spans 15 residues. In germline, CDR1 is GTSNPN, CDR2 SVGIG (reference sequence).

This clonotype was observed at least ten times. The chain couples TRBV27 to TRBJ2-7; 10 bases align to TRBD2. The length of the CDR3 is 16 residues. Germline-derived CDR1 and CDR2 are MNHEY and SMNVEV (reference sequence). J lost 2 bases, V lost 3 bases, and 7 bases had no gene match. The CDR3 DNA sequence: TGTGCCAGCAGTTTGTTGGGTACTAGCGGGGCCTACGAGCAGTACTTC. This codes for CASSLLGTSGAYEQYF.

This clonotype has at least ten counts. This rearrangement joins TRBV7-9 to TRBJ1-2; no firm D call. Looked up from germline, CDR1 is SEHNR and CDR2 is FQNEAQ (reference sequence). With 5 bases removed from V and 1 base from J, the gap between germline ends came to 5 bases. The CDR3 spans 12 residues. The CDR3 DNA reads as TGTGCCAGCAGCCCCGATAACTATGGCTACACCTTC. This gives the protein CASSPDNYGYTF.

CDR3 DNA: TGTGCCAGCAGCTTTCAGGACACAGCTAATGAAAAACTGTTTTTT. As protein: CASSFQDTANEKLFF. The chain links TRBV7-9 to TRBJ1-4; tentatively, D is TRBD1 (5 bases). V lost 3 bases, J lost 3 bases, and 11 bases lay in between. The germline CDR1 and CDR2 sequences are SEHNR and FQNEAQ (reference sequence). The CDR3 is 15 amino acids.

The chain carries TRBV29-1 and TRBJ1-3; unclear D gene. Germline CDR1 reads SQVTM; CDR2 reads ANQGSEA. This CDR3 has 14 residues. Trimming stripped 3 bases from V and 2 bases from J, with 11 bases between. CDR3 region: CSVDFGGTGNTIYF. In DNA form, the CDR3 reads TGCAGCGTTGATTTCGGTGGGACTGGAAACACCATATATTTT.

V is TRBV6-5 and J is TRBJ2-7, with D uncertain. V was pared by 2 bases and J by 3 bases, with 11 bases between. In germline, CDR1 is MNHEY, CDR2 SVGAGI. The CDR3 is 14 residues long. The CDR3 bases are TGTGCCAGCAGTTACCTCCCCAGAAACTACGAGCAGTACTTC. It is translated as CASSYLPRNYEQYF.